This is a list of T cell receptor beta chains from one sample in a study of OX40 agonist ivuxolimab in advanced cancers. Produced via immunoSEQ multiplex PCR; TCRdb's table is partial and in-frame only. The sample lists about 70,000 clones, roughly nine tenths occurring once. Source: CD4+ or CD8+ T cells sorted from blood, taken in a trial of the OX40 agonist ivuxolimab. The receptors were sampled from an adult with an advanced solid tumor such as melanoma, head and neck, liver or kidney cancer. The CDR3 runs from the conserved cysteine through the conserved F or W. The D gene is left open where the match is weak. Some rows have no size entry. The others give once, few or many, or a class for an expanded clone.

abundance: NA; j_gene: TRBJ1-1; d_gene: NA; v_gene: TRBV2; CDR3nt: TGTGCCAGCAGTGAAATTAGCGGGGGAACTGAAGCTTTCTTT; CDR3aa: CASSEISGGTEAFF
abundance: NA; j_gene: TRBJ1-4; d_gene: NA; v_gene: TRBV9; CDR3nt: TGTGCCAGCAGCGTAGGACCAGGGCTGGATGAAAAACTGTTTTTT; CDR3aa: CASSVGPGLDEKLFF
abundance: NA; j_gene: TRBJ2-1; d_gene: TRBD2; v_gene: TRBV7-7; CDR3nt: TGTGCTAGCAGCTTGTTTGGGGGGGATGAGCAGTTCTTC; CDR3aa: CASSLFGGDEQFF
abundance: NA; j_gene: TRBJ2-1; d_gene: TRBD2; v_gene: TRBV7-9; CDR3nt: TGTGCCAGCAGCTTAGAGGGGAGCGGGGCTAATGAGCAGTTCTTC; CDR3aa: CASSLEGSGANEQFF
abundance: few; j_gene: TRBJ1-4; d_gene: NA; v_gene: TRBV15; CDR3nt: TGTGCCACCAGCAGAGATGGAGGGCATAGGAGTAATGAAAAACTGTTTTTT; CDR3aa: CATSRDGGHRSNEKLFF
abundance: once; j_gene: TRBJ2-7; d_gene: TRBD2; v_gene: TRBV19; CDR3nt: TGTGCCAGTACCCTATCGGCGGGAGCGTACGAGCAGTACTTC; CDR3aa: CASTLSAGAYEQYF
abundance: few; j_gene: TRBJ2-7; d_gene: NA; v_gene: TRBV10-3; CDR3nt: TGTGCCATCAGGGCTGCGCAGTCGTCGAGGAGCTCCTACGAGCAGTACTTC; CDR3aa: CAIRAAQSSRSSYEQYF
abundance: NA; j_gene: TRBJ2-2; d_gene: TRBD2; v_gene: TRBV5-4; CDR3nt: TGTGCCAGCAGCTTGGATAGCGGGAGCGGGGAGCTGTTTTTT; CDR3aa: CASSLDSGSGELFF
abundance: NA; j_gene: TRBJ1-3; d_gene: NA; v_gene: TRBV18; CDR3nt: TGTGCCAGCTCACCACAGACGAGCTCTGGAAACACCATATATTTT; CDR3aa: CASSPQTSSGNTIYF
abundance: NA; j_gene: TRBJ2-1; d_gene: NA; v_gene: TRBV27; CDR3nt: TGTGCCAGCAGTTTCGGCTCAAATGTCGATGAGCAGTTCTTC; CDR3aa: CASSFGSNVDEQFF
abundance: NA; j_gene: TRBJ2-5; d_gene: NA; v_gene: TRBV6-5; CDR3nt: TGTGCCAGCAGTTCGTTGGACAGACAAGAGACCCAGTACTTC; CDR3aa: CASSSLDRQETQYF
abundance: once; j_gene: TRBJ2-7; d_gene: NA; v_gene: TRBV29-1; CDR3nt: TGCAGCGTTGGAAAAGGGGCCCCCGACGAGCAGTACTTC; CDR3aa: CSVGKGAPDEQYF
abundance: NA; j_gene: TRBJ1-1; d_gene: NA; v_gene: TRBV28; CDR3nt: TGTGCCAGCAGTTTTTTATTGGCTGGGAGTACTGAAGCTTTCTTT; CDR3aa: CASSFLLAGSTEAFF
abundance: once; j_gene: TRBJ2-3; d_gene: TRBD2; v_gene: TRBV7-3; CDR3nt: TGTGCCAGCAGCCGGACTAGCGGGATGGATACGCAGTATTTT; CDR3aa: CASSRTSGMDTQYF
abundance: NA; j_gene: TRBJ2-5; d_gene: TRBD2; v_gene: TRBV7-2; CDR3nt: TGTGCCAGCTCCCGGGGGGGGCGGGGAAGAGAGACCCAGTACTTC; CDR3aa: CASSRGGRGRETQYF
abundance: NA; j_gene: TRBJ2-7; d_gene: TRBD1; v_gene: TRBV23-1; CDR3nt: TGCGCCAGCAGCCTTAGGGGACAGGGTGGCCACGAGCAGTACTTC; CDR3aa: CASSLRGQGGHEQYF
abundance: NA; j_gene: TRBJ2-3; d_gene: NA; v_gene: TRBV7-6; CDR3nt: TGTGCCAGCAGCTTGATAAGTAGAGTAGGGGATACGCAGTATTTT; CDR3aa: CASSLISRVGDTQYF
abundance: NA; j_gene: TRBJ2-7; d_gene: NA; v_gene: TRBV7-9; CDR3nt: TGTGCCAGCAGCGATATCGAGGACGAGCAGTACTTC; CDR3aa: CASSDIEDEQYF
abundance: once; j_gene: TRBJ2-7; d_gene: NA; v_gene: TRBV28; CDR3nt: TGTGCCAGCAGTTTGGCCTACTTGCAGTACTTC; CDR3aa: CASSLAYLQYF
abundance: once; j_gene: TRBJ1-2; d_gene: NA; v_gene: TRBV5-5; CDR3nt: TGTGCCAGCAGCTTGGAGGCCGAATCCAGTGGCTACACCTTC; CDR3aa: CASSLEAESSGYTF